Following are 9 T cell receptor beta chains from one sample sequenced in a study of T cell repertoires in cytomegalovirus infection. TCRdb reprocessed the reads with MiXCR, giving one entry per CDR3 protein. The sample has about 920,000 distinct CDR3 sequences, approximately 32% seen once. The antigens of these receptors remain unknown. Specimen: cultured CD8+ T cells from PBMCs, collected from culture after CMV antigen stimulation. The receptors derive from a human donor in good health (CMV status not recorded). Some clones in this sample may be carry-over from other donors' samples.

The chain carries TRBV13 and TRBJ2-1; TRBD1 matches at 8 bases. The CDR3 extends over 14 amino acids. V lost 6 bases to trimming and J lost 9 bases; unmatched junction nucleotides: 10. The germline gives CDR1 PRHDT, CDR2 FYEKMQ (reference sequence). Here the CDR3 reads CASSPDREIGEQFF. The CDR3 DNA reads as TGTGCCAGCAGTCCGGACAGGGAGATTGGTGAGCAGTTCTTC.

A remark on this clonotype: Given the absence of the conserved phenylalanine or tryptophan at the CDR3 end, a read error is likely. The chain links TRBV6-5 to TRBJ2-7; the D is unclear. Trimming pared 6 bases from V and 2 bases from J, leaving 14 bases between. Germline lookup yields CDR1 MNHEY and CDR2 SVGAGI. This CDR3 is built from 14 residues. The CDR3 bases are TGTGCCAGCAGCAACAGTCCCTGGCCCTACGAGCAGTACATC. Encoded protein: CASSNSPWPYEQYI.

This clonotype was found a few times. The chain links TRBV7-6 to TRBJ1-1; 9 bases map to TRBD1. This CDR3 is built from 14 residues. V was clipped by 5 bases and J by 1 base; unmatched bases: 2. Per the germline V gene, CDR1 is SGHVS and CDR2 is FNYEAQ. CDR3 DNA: TGTGCCAGCAGCGAACAGGGGGCGAACACTGAAGCTTTCTTT. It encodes CASSEQGANTEAFF.

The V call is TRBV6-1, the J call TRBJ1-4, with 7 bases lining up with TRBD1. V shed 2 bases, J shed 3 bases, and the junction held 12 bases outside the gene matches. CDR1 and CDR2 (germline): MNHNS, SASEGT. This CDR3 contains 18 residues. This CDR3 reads CASSERDRINEANEKLFF. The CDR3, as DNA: TGTGCCAGCAGTGAAAGGGACAGAATCAACGAGGCTAATGAAAAACTGTTTTTT.

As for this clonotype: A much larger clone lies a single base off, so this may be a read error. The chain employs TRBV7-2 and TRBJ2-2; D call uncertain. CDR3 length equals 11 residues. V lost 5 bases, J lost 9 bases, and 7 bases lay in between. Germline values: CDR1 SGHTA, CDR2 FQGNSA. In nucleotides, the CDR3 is TGTGCCAGCAGCCCTGACAGGGAGCTGTTTTTT. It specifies CASSPDRELFF.

The CDR3 spells CASKTGLTDTQYF. The CDR3 nucleotides read TGTGCCTCCAAGACCGGGCTCACAGATACGCAGTATTTT. The V gene is TRBV6-2 or TRBV6-3, the J gene TRBJ2-3; D unclear. CDR3 length: 13 amino acids. V dropped 11 bases and J dropped 2 bases, with 14 bases sitting between them. The germline V gene encodes CDR1 MNHEY and CDR2 SVGEGT.

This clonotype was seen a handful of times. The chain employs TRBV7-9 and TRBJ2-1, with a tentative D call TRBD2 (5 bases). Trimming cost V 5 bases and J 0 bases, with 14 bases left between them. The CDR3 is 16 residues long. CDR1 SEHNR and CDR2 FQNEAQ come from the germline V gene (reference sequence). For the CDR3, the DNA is TGTGCCAGCAGCCCTTTGTCGGGGAGCTCCTACAATGAGCAGTTCTTC. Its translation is CASSPLSGSSYNEQFF. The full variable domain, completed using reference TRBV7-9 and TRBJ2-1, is DTGVSQNPRHKITKRGQNVTFRCDPISEHNRLYWYRQTLGQGPEFLTYFQNEAQLEKSRLLSDRFSAERPKGSFSTLEIQRTEQGDSAMYLCASSPLSGSSYNEQFFGPGTRLTVL.

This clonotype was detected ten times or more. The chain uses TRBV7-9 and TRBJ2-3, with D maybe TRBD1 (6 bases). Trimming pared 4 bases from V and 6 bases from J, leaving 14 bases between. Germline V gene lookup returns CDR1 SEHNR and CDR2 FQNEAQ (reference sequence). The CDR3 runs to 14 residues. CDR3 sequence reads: CASSSVQGLDTQYF. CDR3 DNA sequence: TGTGCCAGCAGCTCTGTGCAGGGGCTCGATACGCAGTATTTT.

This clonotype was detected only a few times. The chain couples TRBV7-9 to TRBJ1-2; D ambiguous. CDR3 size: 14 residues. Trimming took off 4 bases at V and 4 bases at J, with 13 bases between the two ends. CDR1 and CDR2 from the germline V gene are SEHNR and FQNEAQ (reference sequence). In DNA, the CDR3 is TGTGCCAGCAGCTGGTACTCGAGTACCTATGGCTACACCTTC. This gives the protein CASSWYSSTYGYTF.